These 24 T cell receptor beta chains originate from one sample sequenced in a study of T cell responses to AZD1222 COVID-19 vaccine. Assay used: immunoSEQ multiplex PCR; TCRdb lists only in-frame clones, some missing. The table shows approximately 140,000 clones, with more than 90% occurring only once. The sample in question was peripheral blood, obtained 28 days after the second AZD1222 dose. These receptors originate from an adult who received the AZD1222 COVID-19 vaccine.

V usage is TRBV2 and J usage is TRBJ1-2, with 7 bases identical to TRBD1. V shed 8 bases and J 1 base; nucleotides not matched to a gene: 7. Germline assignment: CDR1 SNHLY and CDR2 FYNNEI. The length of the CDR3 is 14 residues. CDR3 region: CASSRQGDNYGYTF. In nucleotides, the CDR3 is TGTGCCAGCTCCCGACAGGGTGATAACTATGGCTACACCTTC.

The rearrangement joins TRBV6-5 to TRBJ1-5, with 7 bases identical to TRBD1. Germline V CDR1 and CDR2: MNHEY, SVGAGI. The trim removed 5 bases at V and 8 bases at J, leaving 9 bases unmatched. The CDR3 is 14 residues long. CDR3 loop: CASSPQGGMKPQHF. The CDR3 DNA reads TGTGCCAGCAGTCCCCAGGGGGGGATGAAGCCCCAGCATTTT.

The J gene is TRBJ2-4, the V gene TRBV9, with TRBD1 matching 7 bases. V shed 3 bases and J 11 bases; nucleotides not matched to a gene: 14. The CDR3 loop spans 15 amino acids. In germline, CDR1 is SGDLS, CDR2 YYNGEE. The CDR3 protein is CASSEFTGQAVVQYF. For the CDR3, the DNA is TGTGCCAGCAGCGAGTTTACTGGACAGGCGGTGGTTCAGTACTTC.

The CDR3: CASSLGGTSGAYEQYF. CDR3 sequence (DNA): TGCGCCAGCAGCTTGGGCGGGACTAGCGGAGCCTACGAGCAGTACTTC. The chain joins TRBV5-1 to TRBJ2-7, with 11 positions matching TRBD2. Germline values: CDR1 SGHRS, CDR2 YFSETQ. This CDR3 is 16 amino acids long. With V trimmed by 0 bases and J by 2 bases, 4 bases remained unmatched.

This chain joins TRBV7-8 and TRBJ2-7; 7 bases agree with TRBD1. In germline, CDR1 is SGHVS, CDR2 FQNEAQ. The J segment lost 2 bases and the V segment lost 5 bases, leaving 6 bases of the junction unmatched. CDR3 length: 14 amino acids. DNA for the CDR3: TGTGCCAGCAGCCAGATCGGGACAGCCTACGAGCAGTACTTC. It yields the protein CASSQIGTAYEQYF.

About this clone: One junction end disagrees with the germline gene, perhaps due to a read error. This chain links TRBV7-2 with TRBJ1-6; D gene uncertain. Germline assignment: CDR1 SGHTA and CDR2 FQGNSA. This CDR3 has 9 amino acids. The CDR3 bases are TGTGCCAGCAGCTTAGAAGGTGCTTTT. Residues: CASSLEGAF.

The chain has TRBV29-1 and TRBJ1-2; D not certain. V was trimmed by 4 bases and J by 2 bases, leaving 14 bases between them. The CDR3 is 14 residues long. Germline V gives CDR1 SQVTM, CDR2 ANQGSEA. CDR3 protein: CSVANRLKNYGYTF. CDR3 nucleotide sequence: TGCAGCGTTGCCAACAGATTAAAAAACTATGGCTACACCTTC.

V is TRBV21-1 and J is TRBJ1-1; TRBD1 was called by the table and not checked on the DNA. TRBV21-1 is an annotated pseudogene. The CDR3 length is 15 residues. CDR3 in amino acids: CASSIPQGEGTEAFF. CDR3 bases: TGTGCCAGCAGCATCCCACAGGGGGAAGGAACTGAAGCTTTCTTT.

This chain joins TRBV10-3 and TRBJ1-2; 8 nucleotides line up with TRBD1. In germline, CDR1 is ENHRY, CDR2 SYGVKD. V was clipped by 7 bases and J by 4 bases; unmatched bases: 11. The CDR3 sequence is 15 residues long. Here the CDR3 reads CAITPTQDRAYGYTF. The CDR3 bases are TGTGCCATCACCCCAACCCAGGACAGGGCCTATGGCTACACCTTC.

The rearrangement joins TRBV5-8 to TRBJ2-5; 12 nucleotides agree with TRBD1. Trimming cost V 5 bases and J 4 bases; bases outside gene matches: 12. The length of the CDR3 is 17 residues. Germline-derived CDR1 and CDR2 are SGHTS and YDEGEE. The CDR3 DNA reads TGTGCCAGCAGACTACTTACCGGGACAGGGGGCTCAGAGACCCAGTACTTC. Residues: CASRLLTGTGGSETQYF.

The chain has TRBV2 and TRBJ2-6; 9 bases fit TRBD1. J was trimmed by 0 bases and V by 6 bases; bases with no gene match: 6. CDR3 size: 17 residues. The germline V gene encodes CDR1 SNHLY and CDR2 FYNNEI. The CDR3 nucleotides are TGTGCCAGCAGGGGGAGGGACAGGGCCTCTGGGGCCAACGTCCTGACTTTC. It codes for CASRGRDRASGANVLTF.

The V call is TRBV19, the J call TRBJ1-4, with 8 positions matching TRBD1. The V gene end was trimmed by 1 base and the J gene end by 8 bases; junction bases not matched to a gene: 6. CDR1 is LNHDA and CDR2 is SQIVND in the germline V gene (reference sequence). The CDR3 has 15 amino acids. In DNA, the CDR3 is TGTGCCAGTAGTATAGGTCAGGGGGCGGGAGAAAAACTGTTTTTT. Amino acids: CASSIGQGAGEKLFF.

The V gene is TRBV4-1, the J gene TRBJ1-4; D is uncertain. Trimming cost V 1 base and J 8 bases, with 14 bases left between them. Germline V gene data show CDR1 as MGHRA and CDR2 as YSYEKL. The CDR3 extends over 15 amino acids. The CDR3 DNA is TGCGCCAGCAGCCAAGTGGTCCCTCAATACGAAAAACTGTTTTTT. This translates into CASSQVVPQYEKLFF.

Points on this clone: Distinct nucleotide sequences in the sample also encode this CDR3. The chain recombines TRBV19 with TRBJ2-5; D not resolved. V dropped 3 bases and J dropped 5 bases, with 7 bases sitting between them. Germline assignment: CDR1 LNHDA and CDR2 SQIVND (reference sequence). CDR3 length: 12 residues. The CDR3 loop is CASSIFGETQYF. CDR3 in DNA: TGTGCCAGTAGTATCTTCGGGGAGACCCAGTACTTC. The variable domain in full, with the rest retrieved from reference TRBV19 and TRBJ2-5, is DGGITQSPKYLFRKEGQNVTLSCEQNLNHDAMYWYRQDPGQGLRLIYYSQIVNDFQKGDIAEGYSVSREKKESFPLTVTSAQKNPTAFYLCASSIFGETQYFGPGTRLLVL.

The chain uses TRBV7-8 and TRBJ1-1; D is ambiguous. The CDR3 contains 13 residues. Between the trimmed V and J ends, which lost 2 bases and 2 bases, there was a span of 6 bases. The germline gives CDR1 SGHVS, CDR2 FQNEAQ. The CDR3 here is CASSLYTNTEAFF. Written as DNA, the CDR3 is TGTGCCAGCAGCTTATACACTAACACTGAAGCTTTCTTT.

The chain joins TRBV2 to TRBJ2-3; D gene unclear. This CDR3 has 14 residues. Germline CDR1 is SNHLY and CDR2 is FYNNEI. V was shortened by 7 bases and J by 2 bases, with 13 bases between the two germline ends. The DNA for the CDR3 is TGTGCCAGCACGTCAGTCCTGTCCACAGATACGCAGTATTTT. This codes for CASTSVLSTDTQYF. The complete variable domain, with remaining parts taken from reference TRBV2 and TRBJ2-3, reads EPEVTQTPSHQVTQMGQEVILRCVPISNHLYFYWYRQILGQKVEFLVSFYNNEISEKSEIFDDQFSVERPDGSNFTLKIRSTKLEDSAMYFCASTSVLSTDTQYFGPGTRLTVL.

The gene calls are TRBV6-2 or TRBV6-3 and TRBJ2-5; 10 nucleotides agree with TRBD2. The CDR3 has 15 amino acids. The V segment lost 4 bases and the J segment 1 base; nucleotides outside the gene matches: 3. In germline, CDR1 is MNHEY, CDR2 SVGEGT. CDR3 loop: CASSLLAGAQETQYF. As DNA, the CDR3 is TGTGCCAGCAGTTTGCTAGCGGGGGCCCAAGAGACCCAGTACTTC.

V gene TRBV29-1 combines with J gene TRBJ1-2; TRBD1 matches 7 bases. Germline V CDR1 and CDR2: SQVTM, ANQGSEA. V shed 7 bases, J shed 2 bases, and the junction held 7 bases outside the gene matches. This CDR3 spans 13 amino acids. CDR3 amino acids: CSGYGQDNYGYTF. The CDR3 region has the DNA TGCAGCGGCTACGGACAGGACAACTATGGCTACACCTTC.

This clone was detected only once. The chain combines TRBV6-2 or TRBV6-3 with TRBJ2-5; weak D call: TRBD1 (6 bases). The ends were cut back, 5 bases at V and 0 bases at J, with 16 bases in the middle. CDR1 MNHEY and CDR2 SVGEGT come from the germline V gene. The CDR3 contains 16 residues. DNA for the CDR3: TGTGCCAGCAGTCCCGCGAGGGGGAGCGACCAAGAGACCCAGTACTTC. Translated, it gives CASSPARGSDQETQYF.

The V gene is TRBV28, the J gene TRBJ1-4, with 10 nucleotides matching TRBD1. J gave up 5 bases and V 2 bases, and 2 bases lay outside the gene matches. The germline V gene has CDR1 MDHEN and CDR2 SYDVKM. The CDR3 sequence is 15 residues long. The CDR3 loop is CASSLPGQGNEKLFF. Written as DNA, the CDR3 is TGTGCCAGCAGTTTACCGGGACAGGGGAATGAAAAACTGTTTTTT.

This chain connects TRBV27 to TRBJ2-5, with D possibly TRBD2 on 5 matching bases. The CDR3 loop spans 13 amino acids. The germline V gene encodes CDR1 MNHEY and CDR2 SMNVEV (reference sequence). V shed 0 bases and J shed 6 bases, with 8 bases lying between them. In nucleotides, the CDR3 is TGTGCCAGCAGTTTATCGCGCGGGCAGACCCAGTACTTC. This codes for CASSLSRGQTQYF.

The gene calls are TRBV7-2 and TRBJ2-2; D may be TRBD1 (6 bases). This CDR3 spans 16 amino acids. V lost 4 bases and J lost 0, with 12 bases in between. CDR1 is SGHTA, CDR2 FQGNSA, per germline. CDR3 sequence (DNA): TGTGCCAGCAGCTCCCACTCAGGGGCGAACACCGGGGAGCTGTTTTTT. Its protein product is CASSSHSGANTGELFF.

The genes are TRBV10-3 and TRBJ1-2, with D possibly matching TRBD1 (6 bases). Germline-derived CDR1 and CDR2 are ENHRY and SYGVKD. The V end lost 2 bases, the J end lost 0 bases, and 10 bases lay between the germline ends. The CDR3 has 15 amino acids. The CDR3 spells CAISESGGANYGYTF. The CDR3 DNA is TGTGCCATCAGTGAGAGCGGGGGCGCTAACTATGGCTACACCTTC.

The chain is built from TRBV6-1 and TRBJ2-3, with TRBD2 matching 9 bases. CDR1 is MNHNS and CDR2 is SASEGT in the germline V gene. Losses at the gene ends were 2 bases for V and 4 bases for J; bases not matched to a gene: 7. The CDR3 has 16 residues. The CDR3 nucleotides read TGTGCCAGCAGTGAAATGGCTAGCGGGATCTCAGATACGCAGTATTTT. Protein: CASSEMASGISDTQYF.